The entry below gives a single TCR beta chain sequence along with its context. Its antigen is not identified. The data were produced by immunoSEQ multiplex PCR, yet TCRdb's version contains in-frame clones alone and is incomplete. Of about 1.1 million clones listed, approximately 77% were seen once; the top ten hold 0.89%. This sample is drawn from a study of shared clonotypes between healthy human individuals. Overall study findings and caveats: Clonotype sharing among donors, it was expected, would be affected by sequencing depth.

The CDR3 consists of 14 residues. Germline V lookup: CDR1 SNHLY, CDR2 FYNNEI. J gave up 4 bases and V 8 bases, and 9 bases lay outside the gene matches. This chain joins TRBV2 and TRBJ2-7, with 9 positions matching TRBD2. This TCR came from a man aged 18 to 29 in good health. Some clones in this sample may be carry-over from other donors' samples. What was sequenced was memory CD4+ T cells from PBMCs. As to subset: CD45RA-negative fraction. The CDR3 loop is CASSIAGASYEQYF. CDR3 DNA: TGTGCCAGCTCGATAGCGGGAGCTTCTTACGAGCAGTACTTC.